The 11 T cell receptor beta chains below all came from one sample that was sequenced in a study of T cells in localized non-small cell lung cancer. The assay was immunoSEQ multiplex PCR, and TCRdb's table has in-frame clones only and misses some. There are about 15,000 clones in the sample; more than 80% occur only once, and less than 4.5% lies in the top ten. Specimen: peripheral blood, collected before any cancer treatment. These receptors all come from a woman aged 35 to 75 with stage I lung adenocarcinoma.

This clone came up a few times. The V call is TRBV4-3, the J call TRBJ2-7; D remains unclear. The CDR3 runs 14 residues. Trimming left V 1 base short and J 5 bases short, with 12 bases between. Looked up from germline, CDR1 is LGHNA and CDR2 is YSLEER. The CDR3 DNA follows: TGCGCCAGCAGCCAAGTCGGTTCTGGGAACGAGCAGTACTTC. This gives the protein CASSQVGSGNEQYF.

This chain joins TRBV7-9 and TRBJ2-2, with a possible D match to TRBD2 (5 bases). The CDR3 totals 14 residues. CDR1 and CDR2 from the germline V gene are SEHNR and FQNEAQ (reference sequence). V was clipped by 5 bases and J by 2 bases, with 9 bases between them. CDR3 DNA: TGTGCCAGCAGCCACGGGGAAAACACCGGGGAGCTGTTTTTT. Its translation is CASSHGENTGELFF.

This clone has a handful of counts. The CDR3 DNA reads TGTGCCAGCAGTCCAAGGACAGGGGGGGAGACCCAGTACTTC. It translates to CASSPRTGGETQYF. This sequence joins TRBV27 and TRBJ2-5; 10 bases are shared with TRBD1. Germline CDR1 reads MNHEY; CDR2 reads SMNVEV (reference sequence). Unmatched junction bases numbered 5, after V lost 5 bases and J lost 5 bases. There are 14 residues in the CDR3.

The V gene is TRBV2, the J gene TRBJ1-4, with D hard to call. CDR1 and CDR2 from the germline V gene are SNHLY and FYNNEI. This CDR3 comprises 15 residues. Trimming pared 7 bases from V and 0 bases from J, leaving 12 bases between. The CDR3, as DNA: TGTGCCAGCACCCCGACGGCTGCAACTAATGAAAAACTGTTTTTT. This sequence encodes CASTPTAATNEKLFF.

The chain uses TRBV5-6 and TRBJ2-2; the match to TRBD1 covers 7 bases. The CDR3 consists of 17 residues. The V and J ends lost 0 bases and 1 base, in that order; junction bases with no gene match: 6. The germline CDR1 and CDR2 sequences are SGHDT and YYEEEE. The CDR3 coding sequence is TGTGCCAGCAGCTTGGCCATGTCAGGGGGGAACACCGGGGAGCTGTTTTTT. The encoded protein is CASSLAMSGGNTGELFF.

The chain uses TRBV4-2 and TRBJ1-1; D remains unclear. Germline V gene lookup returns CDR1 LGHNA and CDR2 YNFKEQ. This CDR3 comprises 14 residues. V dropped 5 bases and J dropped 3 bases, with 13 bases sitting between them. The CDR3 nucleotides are TGTGCCAGCAGCGGAGATAGGAGGGACACTGAAGCTTTCTTT. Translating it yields CASSGDRRDTEAFF.

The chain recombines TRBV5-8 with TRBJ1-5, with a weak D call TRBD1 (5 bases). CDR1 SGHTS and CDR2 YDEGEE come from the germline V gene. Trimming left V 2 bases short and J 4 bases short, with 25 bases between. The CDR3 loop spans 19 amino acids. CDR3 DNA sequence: TGTGCCAGCAGCTTAATGGTCATACTAGCCAGGGATTGGAATCAGCCCCAGCATTTT. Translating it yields CASSLMVILARDWNQPQHF.

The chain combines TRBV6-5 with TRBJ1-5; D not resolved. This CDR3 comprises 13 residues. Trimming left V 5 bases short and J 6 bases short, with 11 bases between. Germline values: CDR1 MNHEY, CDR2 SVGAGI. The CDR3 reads CASSRGIGQPQHF. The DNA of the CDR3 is TGTGCCAGCAGTCGGGGAATTGGTCAGCCCCAGCATTTT.

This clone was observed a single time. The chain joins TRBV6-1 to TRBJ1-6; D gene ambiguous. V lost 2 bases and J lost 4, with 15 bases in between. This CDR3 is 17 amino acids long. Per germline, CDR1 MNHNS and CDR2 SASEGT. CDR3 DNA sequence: TGTGCCAGCAGTGAACTCGATCGACAACTTTATAATTCACCCCTCCACTTT. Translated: CASSELDRQLYNSPLHF.

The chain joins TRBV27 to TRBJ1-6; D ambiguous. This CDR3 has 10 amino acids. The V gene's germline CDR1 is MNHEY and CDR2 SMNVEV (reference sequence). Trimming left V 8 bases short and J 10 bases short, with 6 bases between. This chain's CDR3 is CASGRSPLHF. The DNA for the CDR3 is TGTGCCAGCGGTCGATCACCCCTCCACTTT.

The CDR3 protein is CASSWKGPSSRNEQFF. The CDR3 bases are TGTGCCAGCAGCTGGAAAGGACCGTCCTCGAGGAATGAGCAGTTCTTC. The genes are TRBV11-3 and TRBJ2-1; D ambiguous. Trimming pared 4 bases from V and 7 bases from J, leaving 20 bases between. In germline, CDR1 is SGHNT, CDR2 YENEEA. CDR3 length equals 16 residues.